These T cell receptor beta chains were read from a single sample in a study of control samples from healthy donors and cancer patients. Generated by immunoSEQ multiplex PCR, the TCRdb table keeps only in-frame clones and is missing some. The sample has 100,000 to 150,000 clones, 80% to 95% seen once. Material: blood. The receptors were gathered from a woman aged 50 to 65 in good health. Each CDR3 is given with its conserved first and last residue. Fields, in order: D gene, V gene, J gene, clone size, CDR3 protein, CDR3 DNA. A D gene is named only where the DNA matches it firmly. A clone size is listed for some rows: how often the clone was seen (once, few, many), or a class if it is expanded.

d_gene: NA; v_gene: TRBV11-2; j_gene: TRBJ2-5; abundance: NA; CDR3aa: CASSLFAGMVETQYF; CDR3nt: TGTGCCAGCAGCTTATTTGCGGGTATGGTAGAGACCCAGTACTTC
d_gene: NA; v_gene: TRBV27; j_gene: TRBJ2-3; abundance: NA; CDR3aa: CASIDRESTDTQYF; CDR3nt: TGTGCCAGCATAGACCGGGAAAGCACAGATACGCAGTATTTT
d_gene: TRBD1; v_gene: TRBV15; j_gene: TRBJ1-4; abundance: NA; CDR3aa: CATRVGTGGNEKLFF; CDR3nt: TGTGCCACCAGGGTCGGGACAGGGGGCAATGAAAAACTGTTTTTT
d_gene: NA; v_gene: TRBV7-8; j_gene: TRBJ1-1; abundance: NA; CDR3aa: CASSLGPQNTEAFF; CDR3nt: TGTGCCAGCAGCTTAGGCCCCCAGAACACTGAAGCTTTCTTT
d_gene: NA; v_gene: TRBV28; j_gene: TRBJ2-7; abundance: NA; CDR3aa: CASSSLGGGSYEQYF; CDR3nt: TGTGCCAGCAGTTCCCTAGGGGGAGGCTCCTACGAGCAGTACTTC
d_gene: TRBD1; v_gene: TRBV6-6; j_gene: TRBJ1-2; abundance: NA; CDR3aa: CASSPTGAGYTF; CDR3nt: TGTGCCAGCAGTCCCACAGGGGCGGGCTACACCTTC
d_gene: TRBD1; v_gene: TRBV30; j_gene: TRBJ1-1; abundance: NA; CDR3aa: CAWSVPHRTGTLEAFF; CDR3nt: TGTGCCTGGAGTGTACCCCACCGGACAGGGACCCTTGAAGCTTTCTTT
d_gene: NA; v_gene: TRBV28; j_gene: TRBJ1-1; abundance: NA; CDR3aa: CASSIAGALNTEAFF; CDR3nt: TGTGCCAGCAGTATAGCGGGGGCCCTGAACACTGAAGCTTTCTTT
d_gene: NA; v_gene: TRBV5-1; j_gene: TRBJ2-3; abundance: NA; CDR3aa: CASSLAPVQASTDTQYF; CDR3nt: TGCGCCAGCAGCTTGGCACCGGTACAGGCTAGCACAGATACGCAGTATTTT
d_gene: NA; v_gene: TRBV5-4; j_gene: TRBJ2-2; abundance: once; CDR3aa: CASSLVPGELFF; CDR3nt: TGTGCCAGCAGCTTGGTGCCCGGGGAGCTGTTTTTT
d_gene: NA; v_gene: TRBV6-6; j_gene: TRBJ1-2; abundance: NA; CDR3aa: CASSYREGGYTF; CDR3nt: TGTGCCAGCAGTTATCGGGAGGGGGGCTACACCTTC
d_gene: NA; v_gene: TRBV18; j_gene: TRBJ1-4; abundance: NA; CDR3aa: CASSPLNGEKLFF; CDR3nt: TGTGCCAGCTCACCGCTTAACGGTGAAAAACTGTTTTTT
d_gene: NA; v_gene: TRBV13; j_gene: TRBJ1-3; abundance: NA; CDR3aa: CASRSRGRSGNTIYF; CDR3nt: TGTGCCAGCAGATCCAGAGGCCGATCTGGAAACACCATATATTTT
d_gene: NA; v_gene: TRBV27; j_gene: TRBJ1-4; abundance: NA; CDR3aa: CASSHLHEKLFF; CDR3nt: TGTGCCAGCAGTCACCTTCATGAAAAACTGTTTTTT
d_gene: TRBD1; v_gene: TRBV18; j_gene: TRBJ1-2; abundance: NA; CDR3aa: CASSAGQHGFEGYTF; CDR3nt: TGTGCCAGCTCCGCGGGACAGCATGGTTTCGAAGGCTACACCTTC
d_gene: TRBD1; v_gene: TRBV3-1/TRBV3-2; j_gene: TRBJ1-2; abundance: NA; CDR3aa: CASSQGQLNYGYTF; CDR3nt: TGTGCCAGCAGCCAGGGACAGCTAAACTATGGCTACACCTTC
d_gene: NA; v_gene: TRBV9; j_gene: TRBJ2-7; abundance: NA; CDR3aa: CASSVVPSDEQYF; CDR3nt: TGTGCCAGCAGCGTAGTACCGTCCGACGAGCAGTACTTC
d_gene: NA; v_gene: TRBV4-1; j_gene: TRBJ2-2; abundance: NA; CDR3aa: CASSQSGYTGELFF; CDR3nt: TGCGCCAGCAGCCAGTCGGGGTACACCGGGGAGCTGTTTTTT
d_gene: TRBD1; v_gene: TRBV27; j_gene: TRBJ1-4; abundance: NA; CDR3aa: CASSSDRGDEKLFF; CDR3nt: TGTGCCAGCAGTTCGGACAGGGGAGACGAAAAACTGTTTTTT
d_gene: TRBD2; v_gene: TRBV19; j_gene: TRBJ2-6; abundance: few; CDR3aa: CASSGGGPGANVLTF; CDR3nt: TGTGCCAGTAGTGGCGGGGGGCCTGGGGCCAACGTCCTGACTTTC